The 8 T cell receptor beta chains reported below all come from one sample, sequenced in a study of cytomegalovirus exposure and HLA in healthy donors (dated by TCRdb to 2016 to 2017). The library was built by means of the immunoSEQ multiplex PCR assay. A mixture of 60 forward primers for TCR Vbeta segments and 13 reverse primers for TCR Jbeta segments was used in the multiplex PCR. TCRdb mirrors the immuneACCESS table, restricted to in-frame sequences. Some clones are absent from its copies; in checked studies, under half trace to an unresolved V gene, and the reason for the others is unknown. For this sample there are some 110,000 clones; 80% to 90% appear just once. 0.9% to 1.2% of the sample rests with the top ten. Sequenced material: PBMCs. The receptors shown here come from a woman aged 25 to 39 in good health and CMV-seronegative.

This clone was counted between two and nine times. The chain couples TRBV7-9 to TRBJ1-1; D not resolved. Germline assignment: CDR1 SEHNR and CDR2 FQNEAQ (reference sequence). The CDR3 runs to 15 residues. V lost 5 bases, J lost 5 bases, and 18 bases lay in between. The DNA for the CDR3 is TGTGCCAGCAGCCCGGCGGAGGGTTTAGCAACTGAAGCTTTCTTT. Translation: CASSPAEGLATEAFF.

This clone was counted a few times. The gene calls are TRBV2 and TRBJ2-5; D possibly corresponds to TRBD2 (6 bases). Germline V lookup: CDR1 SNHLY, CDR2 FYNNEI. CDR3 length: 16 residues. With 8 bases removed from V and 2 bases from J, the gap between germline ends came to 21 bases. The chain's CDR3 is CASGGSFIAEQETQYF. CDR3 DNA: TGTGCCAGCGGGGGGTCGTTTATAGCGGAGCAAGAGACCCAGTACTTC.

The chain links TRBV5-1 to TRBJ2-2; a possible D gene is TRBD1 (5 bases). V lost 1 base to trimming and J lost 2 bases, with 6 bases between them. This CDR3 spans 14 amino acids. CDR1 and CDR2 (germline): SGHRS, YFSETQ. In nucleotides, the CDR3 is TGCGCCAGCAGCTTGTGGACAAACACCGGGGAGCTGTTTTTT. It translates to CASSLWTNTGELFF.

This chain uses TRBV5-5 with TRBJ1-3; weak D call: TRBD1 (5 bases). The germline CDR1 and CDR2 sequences are SGHKS and YYEKEE (reference sequence). The CDR3 contains 16 residues. V was cut by 4 bases and J by 4 bases, with 18 bases left in between. CDR3 amino acids: CASSPVQATHGNTIYF. As DNA, the CDR3 is TGTGCCAGCAGCCCGGTACAGGCTACACACGGAAACACCATATATTTT.

The V call is TRBV29-1, the J call TRBJ2-1; 7 bases agree with TRBD2. J was trimmed by 7 bases and V by 4 bases; bases with no gene match: 10. CDR1 and CDR2 (germline): SQVTM, ANQGSEA. The length of the CDR3 is 14 residues. The chain's CDR3 is CSVVLGGIRNEQFF. In nucleotides, the CDR3 is TGCAGCGTTGTATTGGGGGGGATCCGAAATGAGCAGTTCTTC.

The chain employs TRBV7-2 and TRBJ2-7, with 12 bases matching TRBD2. V lost 3 bases to trimming and J lost 5 bases; unmatched junction nucleotides: 8. The CDR3 sequence is 16 residues long. Germline CDR1 is SGHTA and CDR2 is FQGNSA. The DNA for the CDR3 is TGTGCCAGCAGCTTCCAGAGACTAGCGGGAGTCCACGAGCAGTACTTC. Encoded protein: CASSFQRLAGVHEQYF.

The genes are TRBV5-1 and TRBJ2-2, with 7 bases fitting TRBD2. The V gene end was trimmed by 4 bases and the J gene end by 5 bases; junction bases not matched to a gene: 11. The V gene's germline CDR1 is SGHRS and CDR2 YFSETQ. This CDR3 spans 16 amino acids. The CDR3 is CASSPSGGLLTGELFF. In nucleotides, the CDR3 is TGCGCCAGCAGCCCGTCGGGGGGACTTCTAACCGGGGAGCTGTTTTTT.

V is TRBV4-1 and J is TRBJ2-3; TRBD2 might be the D (5 bases). Deletions cut 4 bases from V and 5 bases from J, with 10 bases between. Germline assignment: CDR1 MGHRA and CDR2 YSYEKL. The CDR3 extends over 13 amino acids. CDR3 amino acids: CASSRPEGDTQYF. CDR3 bases: TGCGCCAGCAGCCGCCCAGAGGGAGATACGCAGTATTTT.